The 12 T cell receptor beta chains below all came from one sample that was sequenced in a study of T cell responses to AZD1222 COVID-19 vaccine. Data came from immunoSEQ multiplex PCR; TCRdb stores just in-frame clones and leaves some out. The table lists 80,000 or so clones, roughly four fifths of them singletons. The starting material was peripheral blood, obtained on day 0 of AZD1222 vaccination. The receptors come from an adult in good health.

The V and J genes are TRBV9 and TRBJ2-2; 12 positions match TRBD1. Germline CDR1 SGDLS, CDR2 YYNGEE. This CDR3 region has 17 residues. V gave up 7 bases and J gave up 8 bases; unmatched junction bases: 15. The chain's CDR3 is CASGQAWDRGLGGELFF. The CDR3, as DNA: TGTGCCAGCGGCCAGGCGTGGGACAGGGGGCTGGGAGGGGAGCTGTTTTTT.

The rearrangement uses TRBV3-1 (or the pseudogene TRBV3-2) and TRBJ1-2; TRBD1 is a possible D gene (5 bases). CDR1 and CDR2 (germline): LGHDT, YNNKEL (reference sequence). The CDR3 has 13 amino acids. The V end lost 0 bases, the J end lost 6 bases, and 8 bases lay between the germline ends. The CDR3 DNA reads TGTGCCAGCAGCCAAGAATTGGGGGATGGCTACACCTTC. This translates into CASSQELGDGYTF.

The gene calls are TRBV24-1 and TRBJ1-6; the D gene is possibly TRBD1 (5 bases). Trimming removed 7 bases at V and 11 bases at J, with 23 bases between. The CDR3 runs to 16 residues. Per the germline V gene, CDR1 is KGHDR and CDR2 is SFDVKD. Here the CDR3 DNA reads TGTGCCACCAGCCCCCGGGACCTCCCGAAATATACACCCCTCCACTTT. This sequence encodes CATSPRDLPKYTPLHF.

This chain links TRBV9 with TRBJ1-2, with 7 nucleotides matching TRBD1. V dropped 4 bases and J dropped 4; count of bases not matched to a gene: 4. There are 13 residues in the CDR3. CDR1 and CDR2 (germline): SGDLS, YYNGEE. DNA of the CDR3: TGTGCCAGCAGCCTCGGGACAGCCTATGGCTACACCTTC. Translated, it gives CASSLGTAYGYTF.

This clone was detected once. The rearrangement joins TRBV27 to TRBJ2-7; the match to TRBD1 covers 7 bases. The length of the CDR3 is 16 residues. V was clipped by 4 bases and J by 2 bases; unmatched bases: 11. The germline V gene has CDR1 MNHEY and CDR2 SMNVEV (reference sequence). This CDR3 is CASSSYSTGLTYEQYF. The CDR3 DNA follows: TGTGCCAGCAGTTCGTACTCGACAGGGCTTACCTACGAGCAGTACTTC.

The CDR3 region has the DNA TGTGCCAGCAGTGAAGAGGTTCCCCTGAGCTCCTATAATTCACCCCTCCACTTT. It codes for CASSEEVPLSSYNSPLHF. The chain has TRBV6-1 and TRBJ1-6, with D unclear. This CDR3 is built from 18 residues. V lost 1 base and J 0 bases, leaving 13 bases between the germline ends. Germline values: CDR1 MNHNS, CDR2 SASEGT.

This chain links TRBV18 with TRBJ2-5; 10 nucleotides align to TRBD1. V was clipped by 3 bases and J by 4 bases; unmatched bases: 5. Looked up from germline, CDR1 is KGHSH and CDR2 is LQKENI. This CDR3 region has 15 residues. CDR3 DNA sequence: TGTGCCAGCTCACCTATCCGGGACAGGGGAGAGACCCAGTACTTC. It is translated as CASSPIRDRGETQYF.

The V call is TRBV6-6, the J call TRBJ1-3, with a tentative D call TRBD1 (5 bases). The CDR3 spans 17 residues. Germline CDR1 is MNHNY and CDR2 is SVGAGI (reference sequence). V was pared by 5 bases and J by 0 bases, with 17 bases between. The CDR3 here is CASSPYRDVHSGNTIYF. CDR3 nucleotides: TGTGCCAGCAGTCCCTATCGGGACGTCCACTCTGGAAACACCATATATTTT.

The rearrangement links TRBV4-3 to TRBJ1-2, with 9 bases that match TRBD1. The CDR3 is made up of 15 amino acids. Germline V gives CDR1 LGHNA, CDR2 YSLEER. The ends lost 0 bases at V and 5 bases at J; junction bases unmatched: 4. The CDR3 protein is CASSQDLGTGYGYTF. In DNA, the CDR3 is TGCGCCAGCAGCCAAGATCTGGGGACAGGGTATGGCTACACCTTC.

The genes are TRBV12-5 and TRBJ1-6, with 9 nucleotides matching TRBD1. The ends lost 3 bases at V and 10 bases at J; junction bases unmatched: 13. Germline values: CDR1 LGHNT, CDR2 FRNRAP. The CDR3 is 17 residues long. In DNA, the CDR3 is TGTGCTAGTGGTTTACGCCCCGGGACAGGGTATCTATCACCCCTCCACTTT. It yields the protein CASGLRPGTGYLSPLHF.

The chain joins TRBV27 to TRBJ2-7; TRBD2 matches at 7 bases. Germline V gene data show CDR1 as MNHEY and CDR2 as SMNVEV (reference sequence). The CDR3 length is 15 residues. The trim removed 3 bases at V and 1 base at J, leaving 6 bases unmatched. CDR3 in DNA: TGTGCCAGCAGTTTGCTAGCGGTTTATTCCTACGAGCAGTACTTC. It specifies CASSLLAVYSYEQYF.

The chain is built from TRBV5-1 and TRBJ1-5; 10 bases fit TRBD1. V gave up 3 bases and J gave up 7 bases; unmatched junction bases: 4. The CDR3 extends over 14 amino acids. Germline CDR1 is SGHRS and CDR2 is YFSETQ. The CDR3 DNA follows: TGCGCCAGCAGCTCCGGGACAGGGGAACAGCCCCAGCATTTT. Its protein is CASSSGTGEQPQHF.